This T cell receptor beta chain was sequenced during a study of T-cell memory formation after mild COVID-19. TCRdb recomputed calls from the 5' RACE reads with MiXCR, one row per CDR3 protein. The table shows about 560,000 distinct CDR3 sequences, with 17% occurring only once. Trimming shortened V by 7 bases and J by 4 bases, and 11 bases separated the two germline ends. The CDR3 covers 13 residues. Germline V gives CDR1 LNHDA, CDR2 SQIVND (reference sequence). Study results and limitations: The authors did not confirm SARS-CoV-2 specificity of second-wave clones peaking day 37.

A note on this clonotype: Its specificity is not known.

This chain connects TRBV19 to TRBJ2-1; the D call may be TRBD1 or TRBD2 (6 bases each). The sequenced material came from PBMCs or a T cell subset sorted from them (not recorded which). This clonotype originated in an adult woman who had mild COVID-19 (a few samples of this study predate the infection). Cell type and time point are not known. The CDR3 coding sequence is TGTGCCAGTAATCCGGGGGCTTACAATGAGCAGTTCTTC. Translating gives CASNPGAYNEQFF. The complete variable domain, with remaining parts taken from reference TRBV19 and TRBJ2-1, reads DGGITQSPKYLFRKEGQNVTLSCEQNLNHDAMYWYRQDPGQGLRLIYYSQIVNDFQKGDIAEGYSVSREKKESFPLTVTSAQKNPTAFYLCASNPGAYNEQFFGPGTRLTVL.